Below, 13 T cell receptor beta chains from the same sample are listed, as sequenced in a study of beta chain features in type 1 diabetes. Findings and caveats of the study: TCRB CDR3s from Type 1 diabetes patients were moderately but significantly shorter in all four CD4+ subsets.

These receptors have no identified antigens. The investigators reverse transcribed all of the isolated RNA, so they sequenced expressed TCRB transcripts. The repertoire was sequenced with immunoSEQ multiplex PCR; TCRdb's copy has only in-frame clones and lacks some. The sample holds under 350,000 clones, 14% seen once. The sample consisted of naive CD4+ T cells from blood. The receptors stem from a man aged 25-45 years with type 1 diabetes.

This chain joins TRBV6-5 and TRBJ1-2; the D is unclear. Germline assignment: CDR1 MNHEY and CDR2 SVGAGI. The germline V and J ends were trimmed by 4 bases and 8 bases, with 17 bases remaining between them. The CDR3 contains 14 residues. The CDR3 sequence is CASSFVRGSGGYTF. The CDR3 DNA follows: TGTGCCAGCAGTTTTGTGCGGGGTTCCGGGGGCTACACCTTC.

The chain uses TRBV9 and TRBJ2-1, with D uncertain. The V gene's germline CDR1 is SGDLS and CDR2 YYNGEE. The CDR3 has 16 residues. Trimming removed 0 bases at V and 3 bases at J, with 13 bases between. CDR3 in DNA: TGTGCCAGCAGCGTAGATAACTCGATTGACTACAATGAGCAGTTCTTC. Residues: CASSVDNSIDYNEQFF.

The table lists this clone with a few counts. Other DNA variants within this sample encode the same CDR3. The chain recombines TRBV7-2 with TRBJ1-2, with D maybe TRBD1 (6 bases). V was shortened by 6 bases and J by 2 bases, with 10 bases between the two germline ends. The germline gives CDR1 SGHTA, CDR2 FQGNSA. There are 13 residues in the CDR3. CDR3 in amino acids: CASSSGQNYGYTF. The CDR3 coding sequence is TGTGCCAGCAGTTCCGGACAGAACTATGGCTACACCTTC.

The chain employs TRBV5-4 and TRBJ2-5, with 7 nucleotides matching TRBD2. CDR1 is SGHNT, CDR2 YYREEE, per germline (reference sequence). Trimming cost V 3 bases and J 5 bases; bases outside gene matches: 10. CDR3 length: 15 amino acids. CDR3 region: CASSSAPAGAETQYF. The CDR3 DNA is TGTGCCAGCAGCTCCGCGCCGGCGGGAGCGGAGACCCAGTACTTC. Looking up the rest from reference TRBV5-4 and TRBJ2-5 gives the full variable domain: ETGVTQSPTHLIKTRGQQVTLRCSSQSGHNTVSWYQQALGQGPQFIFQYYREEENGRGNFPPRFSGLQFPNYSSELNVNALELDDSALYLCASSSAPAGAETQYFGPGTRLLVL.

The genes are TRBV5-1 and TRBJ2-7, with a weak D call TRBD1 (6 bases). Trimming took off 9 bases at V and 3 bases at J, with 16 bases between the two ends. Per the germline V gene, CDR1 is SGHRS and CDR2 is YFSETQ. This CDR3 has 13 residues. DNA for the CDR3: TGCGCCACTCGGGACATTTCGGACTACGAGCAGTACTTC. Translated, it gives CATRDISDYEQYF.

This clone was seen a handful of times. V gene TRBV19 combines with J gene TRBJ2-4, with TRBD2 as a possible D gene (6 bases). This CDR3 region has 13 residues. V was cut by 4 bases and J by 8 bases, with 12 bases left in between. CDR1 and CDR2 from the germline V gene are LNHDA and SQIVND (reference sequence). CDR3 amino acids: CASSTREAYIQYF. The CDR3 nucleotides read TGTGCCAGTAGTACCAGGGAGGCGTACATTCAGTACTTC.

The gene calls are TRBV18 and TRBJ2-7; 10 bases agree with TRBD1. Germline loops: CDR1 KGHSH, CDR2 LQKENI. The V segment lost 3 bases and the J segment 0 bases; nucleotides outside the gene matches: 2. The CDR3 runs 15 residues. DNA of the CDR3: TGTGCCAGCTCACCGGGACAGGGGTTCTCCTACGAGCAGTACTTC. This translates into CASSPGQGFSYEQYF.

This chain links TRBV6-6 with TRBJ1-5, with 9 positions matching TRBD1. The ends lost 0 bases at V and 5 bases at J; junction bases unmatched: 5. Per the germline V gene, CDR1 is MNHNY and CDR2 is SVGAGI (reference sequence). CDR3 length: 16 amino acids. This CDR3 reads CASSYSPGTGYQPQHF. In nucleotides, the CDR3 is TGTGCCAGCAGTTACTCTCCCGGGACAGGGTATCAGCCCCAGCATTTT.

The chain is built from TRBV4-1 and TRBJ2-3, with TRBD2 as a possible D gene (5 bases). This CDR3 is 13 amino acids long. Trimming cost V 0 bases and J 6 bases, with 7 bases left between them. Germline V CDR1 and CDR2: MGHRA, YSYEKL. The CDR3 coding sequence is TGCGCCAGCAGCCAAGAAAGCGGTGATACGCAGTATTTT. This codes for CASSQESGDTQYF.

CDR3 sequence: CAWSEGGTTGELFF. In nucleotides, the CDR3 is TGTGCCTGGAGTGAAGGGGGTACGACCGGGGAGCTGTTTTTT. This chain links TRBV30 with TRBJ2-2; D is possibly TRBD1 (6 bases). Trimming removed 1 base at V and 5 bases at J, with 11 bases between. CDR3 length: 14 amino acids. Germline V gene sequence: CDR1 GTSNPN, CDR2 SVGIG (reference sequence).

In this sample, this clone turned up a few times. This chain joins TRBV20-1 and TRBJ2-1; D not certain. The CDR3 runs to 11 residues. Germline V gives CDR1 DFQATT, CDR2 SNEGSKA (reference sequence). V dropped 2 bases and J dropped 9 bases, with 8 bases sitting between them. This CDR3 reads CSARSPPEQFF. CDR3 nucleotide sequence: TGCAGTGCTAGATCTCCCCCTGAGCAGTTCTTC.

The CDR3 DNA reads as TGTGCCAGCCACCACGAAAATCGGCGGAGAGATAGCGCTTTCTTT. This translates into CASHHENRRRDSAFF. This chain links TRBV5-8 with TRBJ1-1; D is undetermined. The CDR3 runs to 15 residues. V lost 7 bases and J 11 bases, leaving 27 bases between the germline ends. The V gene's germline CDR1 is SGHTS and CDR2 YDEGEE.

This chain's CDR3 is CASSFRTGGSYEQYF. DNA of the CDR3: TGTGCCAGCAGCTTCAGGACAGGGGGCTCCTACGAGCAGTACTTC. The rearrangement links TRBV7-2 to TRBJ2-7, with 10 bases lining up with TRBD1. Germline assignment: CDR1 SGHTA and CDR2 FQGNSA. V shed 3 bases and J 0 bases; nucleotides not matched to a gene: 2. The CDR3 runs to 15 residues. The variable domain in full, with the rest retrieved from reference TRBV7-2 and TRBJ2-7, is GAGVSQSPSNKVTEKGKDVELRCDPISGHTALYWYRQSLGQGLEFLIYFQGNSAPDKSGLPSDRFSAERTGGSVSTLTIQRTQQEDSAVYLCASSFRTGGSYEQYFGPGTRLTVT.